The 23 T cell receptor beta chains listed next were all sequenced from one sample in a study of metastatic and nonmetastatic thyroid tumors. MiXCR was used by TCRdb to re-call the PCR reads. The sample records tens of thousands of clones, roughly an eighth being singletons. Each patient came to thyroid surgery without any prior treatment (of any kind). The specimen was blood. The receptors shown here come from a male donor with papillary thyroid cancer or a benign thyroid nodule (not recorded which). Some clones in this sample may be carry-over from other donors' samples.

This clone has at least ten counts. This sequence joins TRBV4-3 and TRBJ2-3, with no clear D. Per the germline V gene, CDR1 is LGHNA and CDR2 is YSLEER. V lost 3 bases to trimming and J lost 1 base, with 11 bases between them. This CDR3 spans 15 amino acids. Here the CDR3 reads CASSHERVGTDTQYF. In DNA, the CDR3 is TGCGCCAGCAGCCACGAGCGTGTGGGCACAGATACGCAGTATTTT.

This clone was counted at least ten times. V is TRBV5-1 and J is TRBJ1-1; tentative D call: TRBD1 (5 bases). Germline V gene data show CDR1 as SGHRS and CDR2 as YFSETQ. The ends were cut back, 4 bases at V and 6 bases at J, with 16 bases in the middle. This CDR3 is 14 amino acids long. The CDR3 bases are TGCGCCAGCAGCCCCGGCGGGGCGGGCGCTGAAGCTTTCTTT. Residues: CASSPGGAGAEAFF.

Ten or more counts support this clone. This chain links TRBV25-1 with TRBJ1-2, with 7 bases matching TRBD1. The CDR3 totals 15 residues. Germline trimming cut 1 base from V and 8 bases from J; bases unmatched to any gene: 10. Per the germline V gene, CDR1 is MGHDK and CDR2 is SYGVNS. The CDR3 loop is CASSEWGTAPGGYTF. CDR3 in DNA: TGTGCCAGCAGTGAATGGGGGACAGCGCCAGGCGGCTACACCTTC.

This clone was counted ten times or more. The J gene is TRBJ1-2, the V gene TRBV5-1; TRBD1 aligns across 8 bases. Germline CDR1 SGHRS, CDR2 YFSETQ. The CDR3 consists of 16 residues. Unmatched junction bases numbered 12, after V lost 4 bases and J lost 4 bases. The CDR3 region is CASSQGQGGLSYGYTF. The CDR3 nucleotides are TGCGCCAGCAGCCAAGGACAGGGAGGACTCTCCTATGGCTACACCTTC. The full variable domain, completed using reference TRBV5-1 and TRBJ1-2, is KAGVTQTPRYLIKTRGQQVTLSCSPISGHRSVSWYQQTPGQGLQFLFEYFSETQRNKGNFPGRFSGRQFSNSRSEMNVSTLELGDSALYLCASSQGQGGLSYGYTFGSGTRLTVV.

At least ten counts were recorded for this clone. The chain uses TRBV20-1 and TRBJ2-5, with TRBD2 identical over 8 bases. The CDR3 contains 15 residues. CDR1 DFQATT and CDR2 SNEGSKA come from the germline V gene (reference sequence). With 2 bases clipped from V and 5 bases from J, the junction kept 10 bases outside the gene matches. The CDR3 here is CSARTIAGRGETQYF. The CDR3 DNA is TGCAGTGCTAGAACCATAGCGGGACGGGGGGAGACCCAGTACTTC.

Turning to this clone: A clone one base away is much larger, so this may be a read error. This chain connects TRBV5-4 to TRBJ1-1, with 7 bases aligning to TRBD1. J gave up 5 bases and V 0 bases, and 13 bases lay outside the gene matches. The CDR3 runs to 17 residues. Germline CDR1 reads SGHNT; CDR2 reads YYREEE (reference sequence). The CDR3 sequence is CASSLATGYPRETEAFF. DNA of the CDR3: TGTGCCAGCAGCTTGGCGACAGGGTACCCACGGGAAACTGAAGCTTTCTTT. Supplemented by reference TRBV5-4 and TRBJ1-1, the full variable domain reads ETGVTQSPTHLIKTRGQQVTLRCSSQSGHNTVSWYQQALGQGPQFIFQYYREEENGRGNFPPRFSGLQFPNYSSELNVNALELDDSALYLCASSLATGYPRETEAFFGQGTRLTVV.

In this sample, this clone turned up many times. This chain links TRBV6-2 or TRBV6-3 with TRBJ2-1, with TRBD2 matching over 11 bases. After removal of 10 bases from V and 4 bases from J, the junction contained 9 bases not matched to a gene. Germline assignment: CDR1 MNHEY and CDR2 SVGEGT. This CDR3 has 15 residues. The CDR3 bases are TGTGCCATCCGACTAGCGGGATCCGGTTACAATGAGCAGTTCTTC. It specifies CAIRLAGSGYNEQFF.

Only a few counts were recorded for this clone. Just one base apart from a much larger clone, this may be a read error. The CDR3: CASSLAQGSHEQFF. The CDR3 nucleotides read TGTGCCAGCAGCTTGGCACAGGGGTCCCATGAGCAGTTCTTC. V usage is TRBV7-2 and J usage is TRBJ2-1, with 7 positions matching TRBD1. The CDR3 is 14 amino acids. Germline loops: CDR1 SGHTA, CDR2 FQGNSA. Trimming took 3 bases from V and 8 from J; bases not matched to a gene: 7.

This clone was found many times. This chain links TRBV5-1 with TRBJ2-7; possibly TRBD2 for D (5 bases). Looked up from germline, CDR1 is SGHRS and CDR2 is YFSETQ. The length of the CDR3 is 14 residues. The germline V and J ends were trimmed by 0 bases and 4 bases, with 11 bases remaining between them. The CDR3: CASSLGWENYEQYF. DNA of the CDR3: TGCGCCAGCAGCTTGGGGTGGGAGAATTACGAGCAGTACTTC.

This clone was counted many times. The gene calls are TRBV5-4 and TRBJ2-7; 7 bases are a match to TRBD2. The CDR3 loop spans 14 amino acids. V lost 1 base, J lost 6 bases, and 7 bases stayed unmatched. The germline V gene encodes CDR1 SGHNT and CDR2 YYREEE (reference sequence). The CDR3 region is CASSLLGGPGEQYF. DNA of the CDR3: TGTGCCAGCAGCTTGCTGGGAGGGCCAGGCGAGCAGTACTTC.

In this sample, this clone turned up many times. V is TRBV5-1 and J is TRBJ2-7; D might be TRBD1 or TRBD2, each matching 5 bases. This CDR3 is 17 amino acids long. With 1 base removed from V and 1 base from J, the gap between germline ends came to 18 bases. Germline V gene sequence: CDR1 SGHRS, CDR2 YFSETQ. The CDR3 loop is CASSLLGTAFPSYEQYF. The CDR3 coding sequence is TGCGCCAGCAGCTTGTTGGGGACGGCCTTCCCTTCCTACGAGCAGTACTTC.

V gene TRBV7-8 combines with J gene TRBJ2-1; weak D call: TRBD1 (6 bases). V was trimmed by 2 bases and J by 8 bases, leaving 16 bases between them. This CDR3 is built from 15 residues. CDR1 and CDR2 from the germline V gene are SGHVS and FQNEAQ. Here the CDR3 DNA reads TGTGCCAGCAGCTTAAACGGCCTAGGGGGAGATGAGCAGTTCTTC. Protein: CASSLNGLGGDEQFF.

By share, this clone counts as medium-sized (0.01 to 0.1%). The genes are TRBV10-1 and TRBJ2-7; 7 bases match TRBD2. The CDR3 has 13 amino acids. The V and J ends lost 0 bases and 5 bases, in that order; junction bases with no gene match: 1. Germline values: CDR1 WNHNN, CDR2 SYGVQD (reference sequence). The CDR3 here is CASSESGGNEQYF. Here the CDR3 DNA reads TGCGCCAGCAGTGAGTCGGGAGGGAACGAGCAGTACTTC.

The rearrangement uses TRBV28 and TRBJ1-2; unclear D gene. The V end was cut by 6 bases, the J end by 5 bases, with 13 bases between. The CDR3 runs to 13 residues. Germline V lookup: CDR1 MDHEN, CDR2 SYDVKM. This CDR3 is CASRVVGRYGYTF. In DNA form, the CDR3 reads TGTGCCAGCAGAGTAGTGGGCCGTTATGGCTACACCTTC.

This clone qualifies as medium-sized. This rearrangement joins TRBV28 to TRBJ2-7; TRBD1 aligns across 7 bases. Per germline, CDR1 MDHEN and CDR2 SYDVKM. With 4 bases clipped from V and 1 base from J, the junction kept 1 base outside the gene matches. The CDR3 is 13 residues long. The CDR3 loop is CASSSTGSYEQYF. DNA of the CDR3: TGTGCCAGCAGTTCGACAGGGTCCTACGAGCAGTACTTC.

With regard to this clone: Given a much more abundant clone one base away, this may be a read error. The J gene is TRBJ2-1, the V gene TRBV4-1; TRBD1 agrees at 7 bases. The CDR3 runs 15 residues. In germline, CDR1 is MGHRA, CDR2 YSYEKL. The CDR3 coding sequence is TGCGCCAACAGCCAAAGGGACAGCCCTCTTAATGAGCAGTTCTTC. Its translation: CANSQRDSPLNEQFF.

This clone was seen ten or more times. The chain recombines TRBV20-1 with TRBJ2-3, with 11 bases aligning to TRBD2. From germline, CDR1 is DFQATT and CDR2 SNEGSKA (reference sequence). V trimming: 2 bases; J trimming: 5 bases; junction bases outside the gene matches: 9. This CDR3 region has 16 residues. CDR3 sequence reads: CSARISGRAFEDTQYF. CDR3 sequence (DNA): TGCAGTGCTAGAATTAGCGGGAGGGCCTTTGAAGATACGCAGTATTTT.

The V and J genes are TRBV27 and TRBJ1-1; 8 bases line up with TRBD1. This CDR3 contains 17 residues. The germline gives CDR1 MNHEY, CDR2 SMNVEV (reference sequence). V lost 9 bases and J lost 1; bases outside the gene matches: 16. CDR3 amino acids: CASSPNRDRWSNTEAFF. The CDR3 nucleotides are TGTGCCAGTAGTCCAAACCGGGACAGGTGGTCGAACACTGAAGCTTTCTTT.

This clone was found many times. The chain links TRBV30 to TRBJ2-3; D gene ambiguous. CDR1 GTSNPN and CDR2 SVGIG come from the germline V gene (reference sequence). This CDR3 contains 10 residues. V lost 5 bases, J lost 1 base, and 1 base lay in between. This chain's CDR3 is CAWGTDTQYF. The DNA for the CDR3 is TGTGCCTGGGGCACAGATACGCAGTATTTT.

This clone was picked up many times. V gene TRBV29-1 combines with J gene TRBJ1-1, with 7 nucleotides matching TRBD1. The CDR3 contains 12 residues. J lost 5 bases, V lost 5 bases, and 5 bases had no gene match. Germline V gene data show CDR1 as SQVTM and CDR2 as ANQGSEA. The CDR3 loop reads CSVHNRGTEAFF. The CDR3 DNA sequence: TGCAGCGTTCACAACAGGGGTACTGAAGCTTTCTTT.

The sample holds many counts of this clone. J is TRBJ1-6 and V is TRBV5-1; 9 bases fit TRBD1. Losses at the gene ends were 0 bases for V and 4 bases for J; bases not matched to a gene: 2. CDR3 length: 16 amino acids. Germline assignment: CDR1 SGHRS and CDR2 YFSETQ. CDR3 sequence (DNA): TGCGCCAGCAGCTTGGCCGGGACAGGGTATAATTCACCCCTCCACTTT. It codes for CASSLAGTGYNSPLHF.

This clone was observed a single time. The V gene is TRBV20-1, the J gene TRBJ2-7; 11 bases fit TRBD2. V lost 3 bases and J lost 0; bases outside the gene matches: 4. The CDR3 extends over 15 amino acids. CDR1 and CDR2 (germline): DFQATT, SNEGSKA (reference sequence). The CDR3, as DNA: TGCAGTGCTAGGTTACTAGCGGGGGACTCCTACGAGCAGTACTTC. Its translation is CSARLLAGDSYEQYF.

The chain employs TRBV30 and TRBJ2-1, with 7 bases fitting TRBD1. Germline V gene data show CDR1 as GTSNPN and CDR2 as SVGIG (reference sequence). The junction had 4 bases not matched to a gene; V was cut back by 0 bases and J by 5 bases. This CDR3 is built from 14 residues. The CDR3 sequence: CAWSVLQGNNEQFF. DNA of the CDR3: TGTGCCTGGAGTGTTCTACAGGGGAACAATGAGCAGTTCTTC.